This entry concerns a single T cell receptor beta chain. The entry originates in a study of identical twins. TCRdb analysed the 5' RACE reads with MiXCR anew, one entry per CDR3 protein. This table holds 1.5 million to 2 million distinct CDR3 sequences, under 35% found once. The germline gives CDR1 MNHNS, CDR2 SASEGT. V shed 4 bases, J shed 3 bases, and the junction held 13 bases outside the gene matches. This CDR3 has 17 amino acids. This chain uses TRBV6-1 with TRBJ2-7; 9 bases line up with TRBD2. The material sequenced was cord blood. This TCR was sampled from a newborn girl in good health. The DNA of the CDR3 is TGTGCCAGCAGTGGCCCACTAGCGGGCCGATGGAGCTACGAGCAGTACTTC. Its protein is CASSGPLAGRWSYEQYF.